This T cell receptor beta chain was captured in a study of blood T cells in healthy people across ages. Study overall: In model experiments, template switching was able to capture about one barcoded beta molecule for every two T cells that were present. Study-level results: Unknown CMV status may confound age-related changes in expanded clones.

This clonotype has only a few counts. The antigen remains undetermined. Germline-derived CDR1 and CDR2 are SNHLY and FYNNEI. V dropped 6 bases and J dropped 12 bases, with 23 bases sitting between them. The CDR3 spans 14 residues. Every donor gave 8 to 10 milliliters of peripheral blood. Samples each had at least 5.5 micrograms of total RNA extracted. A J-beta primer mix and a sample-barcoded 5' primer were used in a second PCR of roughly 7 to 12 cycles. TCRdb processed the 5' RACE reads anew with MiXCR; each CDR3 protein has one entry. The data show 750,000 to 950,000 distinct CDR3 sequences, around a quarter seen once. These same records also appear under a second study, on T cells of mothers and their children.

This sequence was found in a boy younger than 18 in good health. The rearrangement uses TRBV2 and TRBJ1-1; a possible D gene is TRBD1 (5 bases). The sample consisted of blood. The CDR3 sequence: CASSDLRDPHRSFF. For the CDR3, the DNA is TGTGCCAGCAGCGACTTGCGGGACCCACACCGGTCTTTCTTT.